These T cell receptor beta chains were read from a single sample in a study of T-cell memory formation after mild COVID-19. TCRdb re-derived calls from the 5' RACE reads in MiXCR, one entry per CDR3 protein. The data hold hundreds of thousands of distinct CDR3 sequences, with more than 15% observed a single time. The material sequenced was PBMCs or a T cell subset sorted from them (not recorded which). The receptors derive from an adult woman who had mild COVID-19 (a few samples of this study predate the infection). Cell type and time point are not known. Both conserved end residues are part of each CDR3. The order of the fields is V gene, CDR3 length, D gene, clone size, J gene, CDR3 protein, CDR3 DNA. The D gene is left open where the match is weak. Size is stated for part of the rows, as once, few or many counts, or as a class when the clone is expanded.

TRBV5-4	14	TRBD2	NA	TRBJ2-7	CASSFAGGRYEQYF	TGTGCCAGCAGCTTCGCGGGAGGCCGCTACGAGCAGTACTTC
TRBV6-1	16	NA	few	TRBJ1-5	CASSEGLGVSNQPQHF	TGTGCCAGCAGTGAAGGCCTCGGGGTTAGCAATCAGCCCCAGCATTTT
TRBV2	17	TRBD2	NA	TRBJ2-1	CASSLGTSGRAAGEQFF	TGTGCCAGCAGCCTCGGGACTAGCGGGAGGGCCGCGGGGGAGCAGTTCTTC
TRBV6-2/TRBV6-3	13	NA	few	TRBJ2-7	CASSWSGIYEQYF	TGTGCCAGCAGTTGGTCAGGCATCTACGAGCAGTACTTC
TRBV7-2	16	TRBD1	many	TRBJ2-7	CASSSNTGGRGYEQYF	TGTGCCAGCAGCTCCAACACAGGGGGCAGGGGCTACGAGCAGTACTTC
TRBV7-6	16	TRBD2	many	TRBJ2-1	CASSPGTSGGNNEQFF	TGTGCCAGCAGCCCAGGGACTAGCGGGGGTAATAATGAGCAGTTCTTC
TRBV11-2	18	TRBD2	many	TRBJ2-1	CASSLFGLAGAVDNEQFF	TGTGCCAGCAGCTTATTTGGTCTAGCGGGAGCAGTGGACAATGAGCAGTTCTTC
TRBV27	14	TRBD2	few	TRBJ2-1	CASSLAGTANEQFF	TGTGCCAGCAGCCTAGCGGGAACGGCTAATGAGCAGTTCTTC
TRBV4-1	16	NA	NA	TRBJ2-7	CASSQFAGTRSYEQYF	TGCGCCAGCAGCCAATTTGCCGGGACCCGATCCTACGAGCAGTACTTC
TRBV4-3	13	NA	NA	TRBJ1-1	CASSPMGITEAFF	TGCGCCAGCAGCCCTATGGGGATCACTGAAGCTTTCTTT
TRBV12-3/TRBV12-4	14	TRBD1	few	TRBJ1-1	CASRRTGETTEAFF	TGTGCCAGCAGAAGGACAGGGGAGACGACTGAAGCTTTCTTT
TRBV12-3/TRBV12-4	15	TRBD2	NA	TRBJ2-5	CASSLMGGDGETQYF	TGTGCCAGCAGTTTGATGGGGGGGGACGGAGAGACCCAGTACTTC
TRBV6-5	14	NA	NA	TRBJ1-2	CASSPDGTSRGYTF	TGTGCCAGCAGCCCCGACGGGACGTCTAGGGGCTACACCTTC
TRBV6-2/TRBV6-3	12	NA	few	TRBJ2-1	CASSYPPPGKFF	TGTGCCAGCAGTTACCCTCCGCCAGGCAAGTTCTTC
TRBV12-3/TRBV12-4	15	NA	NA	TRBJ2-1	CASSPTGRSHNEQFF	TGTGCCAGCAGCCCAACGGGTCGGAGTCACAATGAGCAGTTCTTC
TRBV11-1	16	NA	NA	TRBJ2-3	CASSLAPGASTDTQYF	TGTGCCAGCAGCTTAGCACCGGGGGCTAGCACAGATACGCAGTATTTT
TRBV4-3	16	NA	NA	TRBJ1-4	CASSQESGVYNEKLFF	TGCGCCAGCAGCCAAGAGTCGGGAGTCTATAATGAAAAACTGTTTTTT
TRBV3-1	17	NA	few	TRBJ2-3	CASSQDLKFSGTDTQYF	TGTGCCAGCAGCCAAGATCTGAAGTTCAGCGGCACAGATACGCAGTATTTT
TRBV5-1	14	TRBD1	few	TRBJ1-2	CASSLGTDHYGYTF	TGCGCCAGCAGCCTCGGGACAGATCATTATGGCTACACCTTC
TRBV12-3/TRBV12-4	14	NA	many	TRBJ2-3	CASSLVLAPDTQYF	TGTGCCAGCAGTTTAGTGCTAGCCCCAGATACGCAGTATTTT
TRBV7-2	13	NA	NA	TRBJ2-7	CASSGRGSYEQYF	TGTGCCAGCAGCGGGCGGGGCTCCTACGAGCAGTACTTC
TRBV20-1	16	TRBD2	few	TRBJ2-1	CSAHPPLAGGLGEQFF	TGCAGTGCTCACCCACCCCTAGCGGGAGGGCTAGGTGAGCAGTTCTTC
TRBV6-5	12	NA	NA	TRBJ1-2	CASSYDSYGYTF	TGTGCCAGCAGTTACGACAGCTATGGCTACACCTTC
TRBV7-6	14	TRBD1	few	TRBJ2-7	CASSLQGVVDEQYF	TGTGCCAGCAGCTTGCAGGGGGTAGTAGACGAGCAGTACTTC